The rows below give T cell receptor beta chains drawn from one sample of a study of beta chain features in type 1 diabetes. TCRdb keeps only in-frame clones here, not all; method: immunoSEQ multiplex PCR. This sample has 300,000 to 350,000 clones, with around 7.6% found just once. Sequencing was carried out using central memory CD4+ T cells from blood. The receptor set was obtained from a woman between 18 and 29 years old in good health. The CDR3 runs from the conserved cysteine through the conserved F or W. The D gene is left open where the match is weak. Only part of the rows carry a size: once, few, many, or a class if the clone is expanded.

CDR3 DNA	CDR3 protein	D gene	clone size	V gene	J gene
TGTGCCAGCACCCGACAGGGGAGCACTGAAGCTTTCTTT	CASTRQGSTEAFF	TRBD1	few	TRBV25-1	TRBJ1-1
TGCGCCAGCAGCCAAGATATCGATAGGGCGAACACTGAAGCTTTCTTT	CASSQDIDRANTEAFF	-	-	TRBV4-1	TRBJ1-1
TGTGCCAGTAGTCGATGGCTAGGCGAGACCCAGTACTTC	CASSRWLGETQYF	-	-	TRBV19	TRBJ2-5
TGCAGCGTTGATCCCCTCGGAGCGGACAATGAGCAGTTCTTC	CSVDPLGADNEQFF	-	-	TRBV29-1	TRBJ2-1
TGTGCCAGCAGCCGTCCCCCCCTTGAAGAGACCCAGTACTTC	CASSRPPLEETQYF	-	few	TRBV28	TRBJ2-5
TGCGCCAGCAGCCATACGGGGGCCACAGATACGCAGTATTTT	CASSHTGATDTQYF	-	-	TRBV4-3	TRBJ2-3
TGTGCCAGCAGCCCGTCAGACTATGGCTACACCTTC	CASSPSDYGYTF	-	-	TRBV14	TRBJ1-2
TGCGCCAGCAGCTTGGTGCCTAGCGGGATGTTTAATGAGCAGTTCTTC	CASSLVPSGMFNEQFF	TRBD2	-	TRBV5-1	TRBJ2-1
TGTGCCAGCAGCTTACATAGCGGGCTGCTCTACGAGCAGTACTTC	CASSLHSGLLYEQYF	TRBD2	-	TRBV7-2	TRBJ2-7
TGCGCCAGCAGTCGGGGCGGCGGACCTGAAGCTTTCTTT	CASSRGGGPEAFF	-	-	TRBV5-1	TRBJ1-1
TGCAGCGTTGAAGTCGGCAGGGGGCTATCCTACGAGCAGTACTTC	CSVEVGRGLSYEQYF	TRBD1	many	TRBV29-1	TRBJ2-7
TGTGCCAGCAGCCTAGGACTAGCGGAGACCCAGTACTTC	CASSLGLAETQYF	TRBD2	few	TRBV2	TRBJ2-5
TGTGCCAGCAGTGAATTGGTCAGCTATGGCTACACCTTC	CASSELVSYGYTF	-	-	TRBV25-1	TRBJ1-2
TGTGCCAGCAGTCCCGAAGCGGGAGCTGGCCAGACCCAGTACTTC	CASSPEAGAGQTQYF	TRBD2	many	TRBV2	TRBJ2-5
TGTGCCAGCAGCGCCCTCCTCGGGGCTGGCTACACCTTC	CASSALLGAGYTF	-	few	TRBV9	TRBJ1-2